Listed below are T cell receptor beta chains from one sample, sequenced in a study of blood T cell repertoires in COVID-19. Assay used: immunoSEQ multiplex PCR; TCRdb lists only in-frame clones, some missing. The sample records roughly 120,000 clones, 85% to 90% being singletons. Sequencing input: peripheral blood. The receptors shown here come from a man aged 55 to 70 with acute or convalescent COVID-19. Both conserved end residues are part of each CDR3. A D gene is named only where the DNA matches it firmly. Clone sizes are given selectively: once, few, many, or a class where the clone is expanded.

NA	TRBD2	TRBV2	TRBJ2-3	TGTGCCAGCAAAGAAAGCGGGAGGAGAAGCACAGATACGCAGTATTTT	CASKESGRRSTDTQYF
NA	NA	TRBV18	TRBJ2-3	TGTGCCAGCTCACCTCTCCCAGATACGCAGTATTTT	CASSPLPDTQYF
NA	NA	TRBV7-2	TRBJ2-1	TGTGCCAGCAGCCAGAGCGGTGGATCTTACAATGAGCAGTTCTTC	CASSQSGGSYNEQFF
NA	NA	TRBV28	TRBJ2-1	TGTGCCAGCAGTTCGGACACGAGCTCCTACAATGAGCAGTTCTTC	CASSSDTSSYNEQFF
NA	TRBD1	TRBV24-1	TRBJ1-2	TGTGCCACCAGTGGGACAACAGGGGCCGCTAACTATGGCTACACCTTC	CATSGTTGAANYGYTF
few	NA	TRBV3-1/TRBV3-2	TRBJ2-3	TGTGCCAGCAGCTATGTGGGAGGCGGCCCGTTAGATACGCAGTATTTT	CASSYVGGGPLDTQYF
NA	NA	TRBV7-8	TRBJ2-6	TGTGCCAGCAGCCGAGGACAGCCGATAGCTGGGGCCAACGTCCTGACTTTC	CASSRGQPIAGANVLTF
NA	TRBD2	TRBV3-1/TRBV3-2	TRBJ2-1	TGTGCCAGCAGCCACACGCTAGCGGGCCCAACCCAATCGCGGGGCAATGAGCAGTTCTTC	CASSHTLAGPTQSRGNEQFF
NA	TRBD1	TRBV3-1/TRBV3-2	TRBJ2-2	TGTGCCAGCAGGGGGACAGTCACCACCGGGGAGCTGTTTTTT	CASRGTVTTGELFF
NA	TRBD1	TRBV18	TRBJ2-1	TGTGCCAGCTCACCCTTCGAGGGGGCAGGTGAGCAGTTCTTC	CASSPFEGAGEQFF
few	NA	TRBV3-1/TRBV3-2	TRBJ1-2	TGTGCCAGCAGCCAAGAAAGGGCGGGGTCCTATGGCTACACCTTC	CASSQERAGSYGYTF
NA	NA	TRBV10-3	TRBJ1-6	TGTGCCATCAGTGAGTCGGGGACACGAGATTCACCCCTCCACTTT	CAISESGTRDSPLHF
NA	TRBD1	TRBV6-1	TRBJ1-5	TGTGCCAGCAGTGCCAACCGGGACAGGGGGTTCGGCAATCAGCCCCAGCATTTT	CASSANRDRGFGNQPQHF
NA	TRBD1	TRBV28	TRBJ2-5	TGTGCCAGCAACTGGGACAGGGGAAAAGAGACCCAGTACTTC	CASNWDRGKETQYF
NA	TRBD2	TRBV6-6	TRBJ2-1	TGTGCCAGCAGTCAAACGGGACTAGCGGGAATCTCCTACAATGAGCAGTTCTTC	CASSQTGLAGISYNEQFF
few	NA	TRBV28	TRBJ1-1	TGTGCCAGCAGTTTAGCACCCTCCAGCACTGAAGCTTTCTTT	CASSLAPSSTEAFF
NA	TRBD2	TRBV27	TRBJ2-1	TGTGCCAGCAGTCCCAAACTAGCGGGAGGCTACAATGAGCAGTTCTTC	CASSPKLAGGYNEQFF
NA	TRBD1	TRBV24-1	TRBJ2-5	TGTGCCACCAGTGATTTAAGGGACAGGAGACAAGAGACCCAGTACTTC	CATSDLRDRRQETQYF
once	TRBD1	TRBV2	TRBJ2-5	TGTGCCAGCAGGGAGACAGGGGCCTACGGGGAGACCCAGTACTTC	CASRETGAYGETQYF
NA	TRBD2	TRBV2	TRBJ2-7	TGTGCCAGCAAGGGGACTAGCGGGCTTCCCTACGAGCAGTACTTC	CASKGTSGLPYEQYF
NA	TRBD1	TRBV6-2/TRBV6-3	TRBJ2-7	TGTGCCAGCAGCACGGGACAGGGGGCTCGCGAGCAGTACTTC	CASSTGQGAREQYF
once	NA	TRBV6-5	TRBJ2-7	TGTGCCAGCAGTTACTCCGACAGCCAGGACTACGAGCAGTACTTC	CASSYSDSQDYEQYF
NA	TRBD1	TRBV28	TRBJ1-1	TGTGCCAGCAGTTTATCCGGACAGGGTACTATGAACACTGAAGCTTTCTTT	CASSLSGQGTMNTEAFF
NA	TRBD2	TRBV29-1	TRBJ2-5	TGCAGCGTAAGACTAGCGGGAGTGGGGGAGACCCAGTACTTC	CSVRLAGVGETQYF
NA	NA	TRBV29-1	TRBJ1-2	TGCAGCGCTACAAGGGCCAGGGTGGAAGGCTACACCTTC	CSATRARVEGYTF
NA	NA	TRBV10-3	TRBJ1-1	TGTGCCATCAGTGAGTACGACCAGGGGAATCCTGAAGCTTTCTTT	CAISEYDQGNPEAFF
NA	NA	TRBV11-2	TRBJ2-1	TGTGCCAGCAGCTTAATAGCCAATGAGCAGTTCTTC	CASSLIANEQFF
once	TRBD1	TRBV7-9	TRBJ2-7	TGTGCCAGCAGCCCCCGTCGGGACAGGGACGACGAGCAGTACTTC	CASSPRRDRDDEQYF